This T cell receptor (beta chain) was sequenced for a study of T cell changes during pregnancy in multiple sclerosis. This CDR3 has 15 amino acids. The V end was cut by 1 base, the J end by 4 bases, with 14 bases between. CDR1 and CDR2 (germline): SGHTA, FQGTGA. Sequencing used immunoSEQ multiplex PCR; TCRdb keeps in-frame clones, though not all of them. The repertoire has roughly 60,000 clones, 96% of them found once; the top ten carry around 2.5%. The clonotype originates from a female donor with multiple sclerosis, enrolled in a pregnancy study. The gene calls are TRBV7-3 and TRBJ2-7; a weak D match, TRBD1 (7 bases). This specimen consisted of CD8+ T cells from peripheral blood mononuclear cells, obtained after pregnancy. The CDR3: CASSLRGGAGYEQYF. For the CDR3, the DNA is TGTGCCAGCAGCTTAAGAGGGGGCGCGGGATACGAGCAGTACTTC.